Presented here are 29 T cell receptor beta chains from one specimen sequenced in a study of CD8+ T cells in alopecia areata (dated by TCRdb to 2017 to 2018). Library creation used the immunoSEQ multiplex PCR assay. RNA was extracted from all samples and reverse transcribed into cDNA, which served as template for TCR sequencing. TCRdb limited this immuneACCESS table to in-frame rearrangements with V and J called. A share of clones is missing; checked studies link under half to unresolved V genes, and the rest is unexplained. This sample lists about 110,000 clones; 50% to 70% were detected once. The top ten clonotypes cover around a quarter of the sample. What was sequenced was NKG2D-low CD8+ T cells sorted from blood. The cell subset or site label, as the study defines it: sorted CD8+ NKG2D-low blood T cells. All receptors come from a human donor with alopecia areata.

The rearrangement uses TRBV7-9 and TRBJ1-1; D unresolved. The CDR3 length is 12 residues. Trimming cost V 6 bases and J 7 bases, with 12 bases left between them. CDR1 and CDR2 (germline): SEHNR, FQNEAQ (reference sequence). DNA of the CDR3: TGTGCCAGCAGTGATGGCGGAAATGAAGCTTTCTTT. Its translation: CASSDGGNEAFF.

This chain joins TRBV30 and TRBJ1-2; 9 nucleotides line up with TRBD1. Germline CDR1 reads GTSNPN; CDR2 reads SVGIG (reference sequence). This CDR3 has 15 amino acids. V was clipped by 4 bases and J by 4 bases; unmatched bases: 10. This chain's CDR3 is CAWTLVGTGSYGYTF. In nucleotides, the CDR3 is TGTGCCTGGACCCTCGTGGGGACAGGGAGCTATGGCTACACCTTC.

The DNA for the CDR3 is TGCGCCAGCAGCTGGGCCACCTCGGCCACTGAAGCTTTCTTT. This encodes CASSWATSATEAFF. The chain is built from TRBV5-1 and TRBJ1-1; D is ambiguous. The germline CDR1 and CDR2 sequences are SGHRS and YFSETQ. V gave up 3 bases and J gave up 4 bases, with 13 bases separating them. There are 14 residues in the CDR3. Looking up the rest from reference TRBV5-1 and TRBJ1-1 gives the full variable domain: KAGVTQTPRYLIKTRGQQVTLSCSPISGHRSVSWYQQTPGQGLQFLFEYFSETQRNKGNFPGRFSGRQFSNSRSEMNVSTLELGDSALYLCASSWATSATEAFFGQGTRLTVV.

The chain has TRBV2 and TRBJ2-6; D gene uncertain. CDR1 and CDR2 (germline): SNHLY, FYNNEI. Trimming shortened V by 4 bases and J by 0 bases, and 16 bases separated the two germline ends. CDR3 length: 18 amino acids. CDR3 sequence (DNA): TGTGCCAGCAGTGTTGGACCGCCACAATTCTCTGGGGCCAACGTCCTGACTTTC. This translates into CASSVGPPQFSGANVLTF.

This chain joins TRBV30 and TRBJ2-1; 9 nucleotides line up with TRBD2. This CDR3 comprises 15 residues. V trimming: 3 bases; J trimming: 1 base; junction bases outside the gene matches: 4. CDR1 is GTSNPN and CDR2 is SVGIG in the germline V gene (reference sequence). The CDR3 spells CAWRTSGDSYNEQFF. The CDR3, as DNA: TGTGCCTGGAGGACTAGCGGAGATTCCTACAATGAGCAGTTCTTC.

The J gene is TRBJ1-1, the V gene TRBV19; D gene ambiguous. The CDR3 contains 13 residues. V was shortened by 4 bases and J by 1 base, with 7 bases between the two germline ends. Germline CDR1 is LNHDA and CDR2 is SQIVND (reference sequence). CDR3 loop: CASSTAPNTEAFF. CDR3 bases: TGTGCCAGTAGTACGGCCCCGAACACTGAAGCTTTCTTT.

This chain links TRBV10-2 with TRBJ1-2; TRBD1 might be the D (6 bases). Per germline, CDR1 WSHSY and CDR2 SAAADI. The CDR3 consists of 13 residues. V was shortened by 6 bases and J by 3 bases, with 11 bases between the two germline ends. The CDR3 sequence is CASRSGDDYGYTF. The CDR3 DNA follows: TGCGCCAGCAGATCAGGGGACGACTATGGCTACACCTTC.

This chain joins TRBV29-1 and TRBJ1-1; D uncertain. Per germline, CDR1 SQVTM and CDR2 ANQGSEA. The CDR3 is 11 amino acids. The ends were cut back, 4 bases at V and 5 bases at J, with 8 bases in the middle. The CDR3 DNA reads TGCAGCGTTGGGCTGGGGACTGAAGCTTTCTTT. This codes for CSVGLGTEAFF.

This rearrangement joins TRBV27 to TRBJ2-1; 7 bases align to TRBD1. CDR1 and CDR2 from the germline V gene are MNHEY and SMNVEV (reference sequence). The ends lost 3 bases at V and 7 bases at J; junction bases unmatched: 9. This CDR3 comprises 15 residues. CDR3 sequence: CASSFNHRGGNEQFF. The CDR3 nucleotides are TGTGCCAGCAGTTTCAATCACAGGGGTGGTAATGAGCAGTTCTTC.

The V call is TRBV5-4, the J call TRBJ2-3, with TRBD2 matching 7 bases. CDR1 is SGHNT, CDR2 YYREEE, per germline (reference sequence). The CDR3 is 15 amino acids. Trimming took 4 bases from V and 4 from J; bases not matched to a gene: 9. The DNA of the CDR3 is TGTGCCAGCAGCCCGGTCCCTAGCGGCGCAGATACGCAGTATTTT. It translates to CASSPVPSGADTQYF. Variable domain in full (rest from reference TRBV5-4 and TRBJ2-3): ETGVTQSPTHLIKTRGQQVTLRCSSQSGHNTVSWYQQALGQGPQFIFQYYREEENGRGNFPPRFSGLQFPNYSSELNVNALELDDSALYLCASSPVPSGADTQYFGPGTRLTVL.

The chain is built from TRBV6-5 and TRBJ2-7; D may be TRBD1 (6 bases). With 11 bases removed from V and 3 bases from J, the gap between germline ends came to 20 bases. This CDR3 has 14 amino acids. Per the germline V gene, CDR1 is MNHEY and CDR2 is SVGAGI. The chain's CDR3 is CAVARQASGYEQYF. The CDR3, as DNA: TGTGCCGTAGCAAGACAGGCTTCGGGCTACGAGCAGTACTTC.

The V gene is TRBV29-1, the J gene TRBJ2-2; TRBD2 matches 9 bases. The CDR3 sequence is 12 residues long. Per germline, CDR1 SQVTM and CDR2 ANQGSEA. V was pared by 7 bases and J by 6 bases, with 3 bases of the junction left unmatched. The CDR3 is CSAVAGAGELFF. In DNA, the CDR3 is TGCAGCGCTGTAGCGGGAGCCGGGGAGCTGTTTTTT.

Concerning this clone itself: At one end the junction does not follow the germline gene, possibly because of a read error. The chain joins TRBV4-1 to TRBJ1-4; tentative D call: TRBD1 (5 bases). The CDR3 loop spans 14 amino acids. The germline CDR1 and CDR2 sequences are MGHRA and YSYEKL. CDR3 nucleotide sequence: TGCGCCAGCAGCCACCAACCGGGGGGTGAAAAACCGTTTTTT. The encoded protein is CASSHQPGGEKPFF.

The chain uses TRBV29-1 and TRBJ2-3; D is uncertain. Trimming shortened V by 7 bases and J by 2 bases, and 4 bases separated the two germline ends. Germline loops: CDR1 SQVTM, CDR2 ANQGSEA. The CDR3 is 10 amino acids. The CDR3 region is CSAFTDTQYF. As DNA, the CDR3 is TGCAGCGCCTTCACAGATACGCAGTATTTT.

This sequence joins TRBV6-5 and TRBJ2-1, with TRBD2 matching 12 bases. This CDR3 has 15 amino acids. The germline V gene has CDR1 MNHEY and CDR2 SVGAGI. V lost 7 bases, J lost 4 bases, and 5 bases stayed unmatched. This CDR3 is CASITTSGGYNEQFF. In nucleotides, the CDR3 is TGTGCCAGCATTACGACTAGCGGGGGTTACAATGAGCAGTTCTTC.

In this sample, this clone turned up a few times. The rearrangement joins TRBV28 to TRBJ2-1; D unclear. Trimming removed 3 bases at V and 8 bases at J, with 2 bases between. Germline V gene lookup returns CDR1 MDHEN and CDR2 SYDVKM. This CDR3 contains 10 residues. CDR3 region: CASSFDEQFF. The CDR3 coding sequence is TGTGCCAGCAGTTTCGATGAGCAGTTCTTC.

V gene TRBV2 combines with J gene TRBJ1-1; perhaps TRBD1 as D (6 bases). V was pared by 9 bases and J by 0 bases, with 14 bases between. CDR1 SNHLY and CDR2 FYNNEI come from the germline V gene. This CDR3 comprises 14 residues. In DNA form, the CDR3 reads TGTGCCAGGGAAGGACAGAACATGAACACTGAAGCTTTCTTT. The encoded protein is CAREGQNMNTEAFF.

In DNA, the CDR3 is TGTGCCAGCAGCTTAGCCGGGAGGCAAGAGACCCAGTACTTC. Translated: CASSLAGRQETQYF. This chain joins TRBV11-1 and TRBJ2-5; 7 bases fit TRBD2. In germline, CDR1 is SGHAT, CDR2 FQDESV (reference sequence). V shed 0 bases, J shed 2 bases, and the junction held 0 bases outside the gene matches. This CDR3 comprises 14 residues.

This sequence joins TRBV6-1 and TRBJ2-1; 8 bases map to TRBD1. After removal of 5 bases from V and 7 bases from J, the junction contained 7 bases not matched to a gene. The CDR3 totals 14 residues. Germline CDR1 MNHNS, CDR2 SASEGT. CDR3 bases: TGTGCCAGCAGTCGGCCGGACAGGGCTAATGAGCAGTTCTTC. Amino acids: CASSRPDRANEQFF.

The CDR3 region has the DNA TGTGCCAGCAGCCTGCGGGGGTCCCTTACCTACGAGCAGTACTTC. Protein product: CASSLRGSLTYEQYF. This sequence joins TRBV27 and TRBJ2-7, with 7 bases that match TRBD2. From germline, CDR1 is MNHEY and CDR2 SMNVEV (reference sequence). V was clipped by 6 bases and J by 2 bases; unmatched bases: 10. The CDR3 is 15 amino acids.

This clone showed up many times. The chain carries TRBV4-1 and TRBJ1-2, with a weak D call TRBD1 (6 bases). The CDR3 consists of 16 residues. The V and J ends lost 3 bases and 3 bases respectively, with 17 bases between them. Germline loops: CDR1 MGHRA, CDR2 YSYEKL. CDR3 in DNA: TGCGCCAGCAGCCACCCCGACAGGCTGTCCGACTATGGCTACACCTTC. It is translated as CASSHPDRLSDYGYTF.

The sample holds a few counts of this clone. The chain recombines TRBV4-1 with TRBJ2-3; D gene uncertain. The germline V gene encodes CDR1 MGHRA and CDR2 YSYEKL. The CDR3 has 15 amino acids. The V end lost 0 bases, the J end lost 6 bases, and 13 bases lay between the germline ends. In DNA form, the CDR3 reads TGCGCCAGCAGCCAAGAGAGGTCCCGATCTGATACGCAGTATTTT. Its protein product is CASSQERSRSDTQYF.

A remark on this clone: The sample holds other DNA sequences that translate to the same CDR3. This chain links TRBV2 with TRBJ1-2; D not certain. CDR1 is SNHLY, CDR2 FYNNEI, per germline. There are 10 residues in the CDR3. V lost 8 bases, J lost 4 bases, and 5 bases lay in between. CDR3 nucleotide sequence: TGTGCCAGCCTGAGCTATGGCTACACCTTC. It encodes CASLSYGYTF.

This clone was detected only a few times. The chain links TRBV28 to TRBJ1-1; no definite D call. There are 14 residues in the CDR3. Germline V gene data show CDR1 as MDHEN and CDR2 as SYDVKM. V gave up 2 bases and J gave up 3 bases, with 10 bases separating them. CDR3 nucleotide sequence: TGTGCCAGCAGTTTAGTACACGTGGACACTGAAGCTTTCTTT. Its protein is CASSLVHVDTEAFF. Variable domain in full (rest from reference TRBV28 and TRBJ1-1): DVKVTQSSRYLVKRTGEKVFLECVQDMDHENMFWYRQDPGLGLRLIYFSYDVKMKEKGDIPEGYSVSREKKERFSLILESASTNQTSMYLCASSLVHVDTEAFFGQGTRLTVV.

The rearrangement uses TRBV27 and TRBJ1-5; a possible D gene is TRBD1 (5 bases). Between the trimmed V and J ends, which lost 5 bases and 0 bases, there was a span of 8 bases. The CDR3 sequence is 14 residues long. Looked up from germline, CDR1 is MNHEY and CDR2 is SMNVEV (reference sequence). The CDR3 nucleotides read TGTGCCAGCAGTCCCGGGGGTAGCAATCAGCCCCAGCATTTT. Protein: CASSPGGSNQPQHF.

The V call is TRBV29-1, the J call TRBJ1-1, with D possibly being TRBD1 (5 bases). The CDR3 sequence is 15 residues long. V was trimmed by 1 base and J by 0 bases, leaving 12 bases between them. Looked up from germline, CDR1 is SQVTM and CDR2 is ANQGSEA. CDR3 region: CSVEGGRGLNTEAFF. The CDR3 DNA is TGCAGCGTTGAAGGGGGCCGGGGTTTGAACACTGAAGCTTTCTTT. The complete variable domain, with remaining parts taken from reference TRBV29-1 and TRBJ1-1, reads SAVISQKPSRDICQRGTSLTIQCQVDSQVTMMFWYRQQPGQSLTLIATANQGSEATYESGFVIDKFPISRPNLTFSTLTVSNMSPEDSSIYLCSVEGGRGLNTEAFFGQGTRLTVV.

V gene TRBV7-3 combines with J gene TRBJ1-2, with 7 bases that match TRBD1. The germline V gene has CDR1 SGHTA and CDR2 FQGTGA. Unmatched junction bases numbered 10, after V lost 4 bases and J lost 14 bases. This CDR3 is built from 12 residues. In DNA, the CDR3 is TGTGCCAGCAGCTGGGGTGGACAGGAGAGGACCTTC. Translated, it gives CASSWGGQERTF.

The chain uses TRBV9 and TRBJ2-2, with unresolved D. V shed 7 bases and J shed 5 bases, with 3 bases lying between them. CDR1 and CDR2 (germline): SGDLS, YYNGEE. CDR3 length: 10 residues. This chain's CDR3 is CASGTGELFF. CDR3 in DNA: TGTGCCAGCGGTACCGGGGAGCTGTTTTTT.

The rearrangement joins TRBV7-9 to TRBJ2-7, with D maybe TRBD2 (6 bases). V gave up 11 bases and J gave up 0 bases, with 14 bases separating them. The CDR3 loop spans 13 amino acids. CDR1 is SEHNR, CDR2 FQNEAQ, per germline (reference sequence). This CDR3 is CAAGRELSYEQYF. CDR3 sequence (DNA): TGTGCCGCGGGGCGGGAACTCTCCTACGAGCAGTACTTC.